These T cell receptor beta chains were read from a single sample in a study of T cells in Graves' hyperthyroidism and ophthalmopathy. TCRdb redid the calling of the multiplex PCR reads with MiXCR, one entry per CDR3 protein. This table has about 580,000 distinct CDR3 sequences, approximately 15% appearing once. Sequenced input: blood. The source is a woman aged 25 to 45 with Graves' hyperthyroidism that later progressed to Graves' ophthalmopathy. Both conserved end residues are trimmed from each CDR3. A D gene is named only where the DNA matches it firmly. A clone size is listed for some rows: how often the clone was seen (once, few, many), or a class if it is expanded.

V | D | size | CDR3
TRBV20-1 | TRBD1 | many | SAHTRTGGIETQY
TRBV14 | NA | many | ASSPHRAPDEQY
TRBV5-1 | NA | NA | ASSLRSGGIENIQY
TRBV11-2 | TRBD1 | many | ASSRGTGSYGYT
TRBV10-3 | NA | many | AISETADTQY
TRBV7-9 | NA | many | ASSLGVGGRNTEAF
TRBV7-2 | NA | many | ASSLMAQGYT
TRBV28 | NA | many | ASSSGSRGHEKLF
TRBV7-9 | NA | NA | ASKLDTQY
TRBV7-9 | TRBD1 | few | ASRWDRGVYEQY
TRBV20-1 | TRBD2 | NA | SARDGSGSDYNDQC
TRBV30 | NA | NA | AWSVLTGSSPLH
TRBV24-1 | NA | many | ATSDLGGVPNNEQF
TRBV27 | NA | many | ASSLSAANQPQH
TRBV28 | NA | many | ASSIGNGGDPLY
TRBV27 | NA | NA | ASSFQGTGIYSNQPQH
TRBV27 | NA | many | ASSYEGGANVLT